The present T cell receptor beta chain was sequenced within a study of blood T cell repertoires in COVID-19. Trimming took off 4 bases at V and 7 bases at J, with 12 bases between the two ends. CDR3 length equals 13 residues. Germline loops: CDR1 SGHRS, CDR2 YFSETQ. In the original processing: Scientists estimated how many nucleated cells there were by amplifying reference gene primers. Generated by immunoSEQ multiplex PCR, the TCRdb table keeps only in-frame clones and is missing some. D and trimming come from the DNA, and the V and J calls and clone size come from that table. There are roughly 230,000 clones in the sample; almost 85% occur only once, and 5% to 6.5% lies in the top ten.

What was sequenced was peripheral blood. The TCR comes from a middle-aged man with COVID-19, enrolled during active disease. The chain combines TRBV5-1 with TRBJ2-1; D may be TRBD1 (6 bases). The CDR3 DNA follows: TGCGCCAGCAGCCCTGGGCAGGGGAATGAGCAGTTCTTC. It is translated as CASSPGQGNEQFF.